One sample yielded the 2 T cell receptor beta chains listed below, sequenced in a study of cytomegalovirus exposure and HLA in healthy donors. PCR amplification relied on 60 Vbeta primers (plus 13 Jbeta primers). The assay was immunoSEQ multiplex PCR, and TCRdb's table has in-frame clones only and misses some. The table lists 100,000 or so clones. Sequencing was carried out using PBMCs. The receptors were sampled from a woman in her 30s in good health and CMV-seronegative.

The rearrangement joins TRBV11-1 to TRBJ1-5; 9 bases agree with TRBD1. From germline, CDR1 is SGHAT and CDR2 FQDESV (reference sequence). This CDR3 spans 14 amino acids. The V and J ends lost 4 bases and 4 bases, in that order; junction bases with no gene match: 2. The CDR3 DNA sequence: TGTGCCAGCAGCTCCGACAGGGGGAATCAGCCCCAGCATTTT. Protein sequence: CASSSDRGNQPQHF.

This sequence joins TRBV28 and TRBJ2-3; perhaps TRBD2 as D (5 bases). The CDR3 has 15 amino acids. V was clipped by 8 bases and J by 5 bases, with 20 bases between them. Germline V gene sequence: CDR1 MDHEN, CDR2 SYDVKM. The DNA for the CDR3 is TGTGCCAGCCGCGCCGCTATGACCCGGGGAGATACGCAGTATTTT. This encodes CASRAAMTRGDTQYF.